This TCR beta chain is drawn from a study of blood T cell repertoires in COVID-19. Profiled with immunoSEQ multiplex PCR; TCRdb holds only in-frame clones, not every one. Of 70,000 or so clones listed, about four fifths were seen once; the top ten hold about 14%. Per germline, CDR1 MNHEY and CDR2 SVGEGT. V lost 2 bases, J lost 5 bases, and 10 bases stayed unmatched. This CDR3 is built from 16 residues. The specimen was peripheral blood. V is TRBV6-2 or TRBV6-3 and J is TRBJ1-2; 8 nucleotides line up with TRBD1. The origin of this receptor is a human donor in a cohort sampled during active COVID-19. This chain's CDR3 is CASSYTAGGVLYGYTF. CDR3 DNA sequence: TGTGCCAGCAGTTACACGGCAGGGGGCGTTTTGTATGGCTACACCTTC.